The 23 T cell receptor beta chains given below trace back to one sample, sequenced in a study of cytomegalovirus exposure and HLA in healthy donors. The protocol was immunoSEQ multiplex PCR, while the TCRdb copy is restricted to in-frame clones and leaves out a portion. The repertoire holds approximately 200,000 clones, with 80% to 90% as singletons. Sequencing input: PBMCs. The receptors originated from a woman younger than 45 in good health and CMV-seronegative.

A few counts support this clone. This chain connects TRBV28 to TRBJ1-1, with 7 positions matching TRBD1. Germline lookup yields CDR1 MDHEN and CDR2 SYDVKM. The V gene end was trimmed by 1 base and the J gene end by 7 bases; junction bases not matched to a gene: 0. The CDR3 is 12 residues long. CDR3 sequence reads: CASSLYRGEAFF. The CDR3, as DNA: TGTGCCAGCAGTTTATACAGGGGTGAAGCTTTCTTT.

CDR3 loop: CASSQDNYEQYF. In nucleotides, the CDR3 is TGCGCCAGCAGCCAGGACAACTACGAGCAGTACTTC. The rearrangement joins TRBV10-1 to TRBJ2-7; a weak D match, TRBD1 (5 bases). The CDR3 loop spans 12 amino acids. Germline lookup yields CDR1 WNHNN and CDR2 SYGVQD (reference sequence). Trimming shortened V by 6 bases and J by 3 bases, and 9 bases separated the two germline ends.

The chain recombines TRBV10-3 with TRBJ1-5, with 7 bases matching TRBD1. Trimming at V came to 6 bases and at J to 7 bases, leaving 15 bases not matched to a gene. This CDR3 has 16 amino acids. Per germline, CDR1 ENHRY and CDR2 SYGVKD. The CDR3 is CAISRDRTGGGQPQHF. CDR3 coding DNA: TGTGCCATCAGCCGCGACCGGACAGGCGGAGGCCAGCCCCAGCATTTT.

V gene TRBV12-5 combines with J gene TRBJ2-3; TRBD2 aligns across 9 bases. V gave up 6 bases and J gave up 0 bases; unmatched junction bases: 13. The CDR3 is 18 amino acids. The germline gives CDR1 LGHNT, CDR2 FRNRAP. CDR3 sequence: CASGPPPSGVYSTDTQYF. The CDR3 nucleotides are TGTGCTAGTGGCCCTCCCCCTAGCGGGGTATATAGCACAGATACGCAGTATTTT.

The V and J genes are TRBV5-4 and TRBJ2-3; unclear D gene. CDR3 size: 14 residues. Germline assignment: CDR1 SGHNT and CDR2 YYREEE (reference sequence). V was shortened by 4 bases and J by 0 bases, with 9 bases between the two germline ends. The DNA for the CDR3 is TGTGCCAGCAGCCCCTCAGCGAGCACAGATACGCAGTATTTT. This translates into CASSPSASTDTQYF.

This sequence joins TRBV7-9 and TRBJ1-6, with D perhaps matching TRBD1 (5 bases). CDR1 SEHNR and CDR2 FQNEAQ come from the germline V gene (reference sequence). V was trimmed by 5 bases and J by 7 bases, leaving 21 bases between them. There are 17 residues in the CDR3. For the CDR3, the DNA is TGTGCCAGCAGCGGTGCAGGGATCGGTACGCTAAATTCACCCCTCCACTTT. Translation: CASSGAGIGTLNSPLHF.

The chain uses TRBV5-1 and TRBJ1-2; 7 nucleotides align to TRBD1. Trimming cost V 3 bases and J 1 base; bases outside gene matches: 6. The CDR3 is made up of 15 amino acids. Germline V lookup: CDR1 SGHRS, CDR2 YFSETQ. The CDR3 DNA follows: TGCGCCAGCAGCTGGGCGGGACAGATTAACTATGGCTACACCTTC. Amino acid sequence: CASSWAGQINYGYTF. The full variable domain, its missing parts supplied by reference TRBV5-1 and TRBJ1-2, is KAGVTQTPRYLIKTRGQQVTLSCSPISGHRSVSWYQQTPGQGLQFLFEYFSETQRNKGNFPGRFSGRQFSNSRSEMNVSTLELGDSALYLCASSWAGQINYGYTFGSGTRLTVV.

This chain links TRBV7-3 with TRBJ2-7; TRBD2 might be the D (6 bases). In germline, CDR1 is SGHTA, CDR2 FQGTGA. V was cut by 5 bases and J by 1 base, with 12 bases left in between. CDR3 size: 14 residues. CDR3 sequence (DNA): TGTGCCAGCAGCCCGCGGGGAGGATCCTACGAGCAGTACTTC. As protein: CASSPRGGSYEQYF.

CDR3 protein: CASSPGGRGGETQYF. The CDR3 DNA follows: TGCGCCAGCAGCCCCGGGGGTCGTGGGGGAGAGACCCAGTACTTC. The J gene is TRBJ2-5, the V gene TRBV5-1; maybe TRBD2 (6 bases). Trimming removed 4 bases from V and 4 bases from J, with 17 bases in between. The CDR3 runs 15 residues. Germline V lookup: CDR1 SGHRS, CDR2 YFSETQ.

This clone was picked up many times. The V and J genes are TRBV20-1 and TRBJ2-7; D unclear. Germline V gene sequence: CDR1 DFQATT, CDR2 SNEGSKA (reference sequence). V was shortened by 1 base and J by 6 bases, with 7 bases between the two germline ends. The CDR3 spans 11 residues. The CDR3 sequence: CSARAPSEQYF. The CDR3 region has the DNA TGCAGTGCTAGAGCCCCCAGCGAGCAGTACTTC.

The chain couples TRBV7-9 to TRBJ1-2; 10 bases fit TRBD1. The J segment lost 2 bases and the V segment lost 5 bases, leaving 8 bases of the junction unmatched. The CDR3 consists of 16 residues. Germline lookup yields CDR1 SEHNR and CDR2 FQNEAQ (reference sequence). CDR3 sequence: CASSRTMGQGNYGYTF. The CDR3 bases are TGTGCCAGCAGCCGAACCATGGGACAGGGGAACTATGGCTACACCTTC.

CDR3 sequence (DNA): TGTGCCAGTAGTCCCCGATGGGGACAGGGGACGGTTCAGGGATCACCCCTCCACTTT. This translates into CASSPRWGQGTVQGSPLHF. The V call is TRBV19, the J call TRBJ1-6, with TRBD1 matching 10 bases. The CDR3 loop spans 19 amino acids. Germline V gene data show CDR1 as LNHDA and CDR2 as SQIVND (reference sequence). V lost 5 bases and J lost 10; bases outside the gene matches: 20.

The CDR3, as DNA: TGTGCCACTGGGCCAGGGTGGGACACCGGGGAGCTGTTTTTT. It yields the protein CATGPGWDTGELFF. The rearrangement links TRBV28 to TRBJ2-2, with a weak D call TRBD1 (5 bases). Trimming left V 10 bases short and J 3 bases short, with 15 bases between. The CDR3 runs 14 residues. Germline V lookup: CDR1 MDHEN, CDR2 SYDVKM.

The chain links TRBV15 to TRBJ2-2; D is ambiguous. The CDR3 contains 16 residues. With 0 bases removed from V and 3 bases from J, the gap between germline ends came to 11 bases. Germline V gene sequence: CDR1 LNHNV, CDR2 YYDKDF (reference sequence). CDR3 sequence (DNA): TGTGCCACCAGCAGAGATCCAGTCGCGGACACCGGGGAGCTGTTTTTT. Translating gives CATSRDPVADTGELFF.

The chain employs TRBV27 and TRBJ2-1, with 7 positions matching TRBD2. Looked up from germline, CDR1 is MNHEY and CDR2 is SMNVEV (reference sequence). The CDR3 contains 15 residues. The V gene end was trimmed by 1 base and the J gene end by 7 bases; junction bases not matched to a gene: 7. In DNA form, the CDR3 reads TGTGCCAGCAGTTTATTTGCGGGAGTAGGGAATGAGCAGTTCTTC. This sequence encodes CASSLFAGVGNEQFF.

This chain links TRBV9 with TRBJ1-6, with 7 bases matching TRBD1. J lost 7 bases, V lost 4 bases, and 2 bases had no gene match. Germline CDR1 is SGDLS and CDR2 is YYNGEE. CDR3 length: 13 residues. CDR3 bases: TGTGCCAGCAGCTTGACAGGGAATTCACCCCTCCACTTT. Translating it yields CASSLTGNSPLHF.

The chain carries TRBV30 and TRBJ2-1; D is perhaps TRBD1 (5 bases). Germline CDR1 and CDR2: GTSNPN and SVGIG (reference sequence). The CDR3 spans 12 residues. Trimming pared 5 bases from V and 3 bases from J, leaving 8 bases between. CDR3 region: CAWETDYNEQFF. CDR3 bases: TGTGCCTGGGAGACAGACTACAATGAGCAGTTCTTC.

The chain is built from TRBV7-7 and TRBJ2-1; maybe TRBD1 (6 bases). Germline CDR1 reads SSHAT; CDR2 reads FNYEAQ (reference sequence). There are 13 residues in the CDR3. V was trimmed by 0 bases and J by 12 bases, leaving 12 bases between them. Here the CDR3 reads CASSLAGPGAQFF. CDR3 nucleotides: TGTGCCAGCAGCTTAGCCGGTCCAGGGGCGCAGTTCTTC.

This clone has just a few counts. The chain has TRBV28 and TRBJ2-7; 8 bases match TRBD1. CDR3 length equals 14 residues. Per the germline V gene, CDR1 is MDHEN and CDR2 is SYDVKM. Trimming cost V 8 bases and J 3 bases; bases outside gene matches: 9. The CDR3 here is CASLTGGLIYEQYF. In DNA form, the CDR3 reads TGTGCCAGCTTAACAGGGGGGCTAATCTACGAGCAGTACTTC.

The J gene is TRBJ2-7, the V gene TRBV4-1, with unresolved D. This CDR3 is built from 13 residues. Germline V gene lookup returns CDR1 MGHRA and CDR2 YSYEKL. Trimming cost V 1 base and J 3 bases, with 7 bases left between them. CDR3 amino acids: CASSQGEFYEQYF. CDR3 bases: TGCGCCAGCAGCCAAGGAGAGTTCTACGAGCAGTACTTC.

The V and J genes are TRBV2 and TRBJ1-1; 10 nucleotides line up with TRBD1. The CDR3 consists of 14 residues. V shed 7 bases and J 6 bases; nucleotides not matched to a gene: 8. Germline values: CDR1 SNHLY, CDR2 FYNNEI. The CDR3 DNA sequence: TGTGCCAGCAAGTCCGGGACAGGGGAGGCTGAAGCTTTCTTT. This sequence encodes CASKSGTGEAEAFF.

The chain couples TRBV25-1 to TRBJ1-5; D perhaps matches TRBD1 (5 bases). The CDR3 runs to 12 residues. Germline V gives CDR1 MGHDK, CDR2 SYGVNS. Trimming took 5 bases from V and 6 from J, leaving 8 bases between them. CDR3 protein: CASSTGPQPQHF. CDR3 in DNA: TGTGCCAGCAGTACAGGACCTCAGCCCCAGCATTTT.

V and J are TRBV30 and TRBJ1-4; D call uncertain. The CDR3 consists of 16 residues. Germline V gene data show CDR1 as GTSNPN and CDR2 as SVGIG (reference sequence). V dropped 5 bases and J dropped 0 bases, with 16 bases sitting between them. The CDR3 spells CAWAPPSGTTNEKLFF. CDR3 in DNA: TGTGCCTGGGCTCCACCCTCAGGTACAACTAATGAAAAACTGTTTTTT.